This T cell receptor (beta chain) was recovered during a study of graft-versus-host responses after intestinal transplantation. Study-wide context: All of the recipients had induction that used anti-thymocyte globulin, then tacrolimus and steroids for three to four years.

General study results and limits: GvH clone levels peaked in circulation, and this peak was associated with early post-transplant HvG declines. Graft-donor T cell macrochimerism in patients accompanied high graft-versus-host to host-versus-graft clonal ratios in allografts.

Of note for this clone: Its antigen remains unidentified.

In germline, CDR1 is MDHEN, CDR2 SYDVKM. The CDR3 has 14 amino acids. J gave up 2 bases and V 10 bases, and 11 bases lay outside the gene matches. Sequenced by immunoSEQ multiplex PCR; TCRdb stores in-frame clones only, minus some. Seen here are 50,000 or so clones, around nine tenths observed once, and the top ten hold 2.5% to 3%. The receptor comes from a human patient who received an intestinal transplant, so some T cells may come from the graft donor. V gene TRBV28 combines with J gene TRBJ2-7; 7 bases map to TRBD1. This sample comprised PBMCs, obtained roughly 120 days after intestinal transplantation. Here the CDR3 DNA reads TGTGCCACCACAGCTTGGGACAGCCCCTACGAGCAGTACTTC. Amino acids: CATTAWDSPYEQYF.